The T cell receptor beta chain described here comes from a study of OX40 agonist ivuxolimab in advanced cancers. The wider study: Mean age around 60 years, range roughly 20 to 85; roughly 80% male. Study observations and caveats: No determination was made of the antigen specificity of the expanded peripheral T cells. More expanded clones were found, on average, in CD8+ than in CD4+ T cells.

Points on this clone: Its specificity is not known.

This CDR3 is built from 13 residues. V lost 3 bases, J lost 8 bases, and 5 bases stayed unmatched. Per the germline V gene, CDR1 is SGDLS and CDR2 is YYNGEE. Clones were sequenced by immunoSEQ multiplex PCR, and TCRdb holds only the in-frame ones, with some missing. The sample holds over 70,000 clones; approximately 91% are singletons and the top ten take roughly 0.32%. The specimen comprised CD4+ or CD8+ T cells sorted from blood, sampled in a trial of the OX40 agonist ivuxolimab. This clonotype originated in an adult with an advanced solid tumor such as melanoma, head and neck, liver or kidney cancer. The chain joins TRBV9 to TRBJ1-2; 9 bases agree with TRBD1. The CDR3 here is CASSAPTGGGYTF. CDR3 bases: TGTGCCAGCAGCGCCCCGACAGGGGGAGGCTACACCTTC.